This is a list of T cell receptor beta chains from one sample in a study of immune evolution from preneoplasia to lung adenocarcinoma. The table came from immunoSEQ multiplex PCR; TCRdb's copy has only in-frame clones and leaves some out. The table records about 6,300 clones, roughly 74% of them present only once. Sequenced sample: FFPE adjacent normal lung tissue. Receptor source: a donor at least 70 years old with lung adenocarcinoma. CDR3s include the opening cysteine and the closing phenylalanine or tryptophan. The D gene is left open where the match is weak. Not every row has a clone size; where given, it reads once, few, many or a size class.

j_call clone_size v_call d_call cdr3_nt cdr3_aa
TRBJ2-7 . TRBV27 TRBD1 TGTGCCAGCAGTCCAGGGGGCCCCGGCGAGCAGTACTTC CASSPGGPGEQYF
TRBJ1-5 . TRBV6-1 TRBD1 TGTGCCAGCAGCTCCGGGACAGGGAACCCCCAGCATTTT CASSSGTGNPQHF
TRBJ1-2 . TRBV15 TRBD1 TGTGCCACCAGCAGAGCGGACAGGGTGGATGGCTACACCTTC CATSRADRVDGYTF
TRBJ1-1 . TRBV27 . TGTGCCAGCAGTTTTCAAGGGCATACTGAAGCTTTCTTT CASSFQGHTEAFF
TRBJ1-5 . TRBV30 . TGTGCCTGGAGTGCCCCCGGGCGGTGGAACAATCAGCCCCAGCATTTT CAWSAPGRWNNQPQHF
TRBJ1-5 . TRBV4-2 . TGTGCCAGCAGCCAAGTAGGGGCAGAATACGATCAGCCCCAGCATTTT CASSQVGAEYDQPQHF
TRBJ1-4 . TRBV2 . TGTGCCAGCAGTGAGCGGGCCTCAAAACTGTTTTTT CASSERASKLFF
TRBJ2-2 . TRBV5-4 . TGTGCCAGCAGCTTCGTTGGGGAGGACACCGGGGAGCTGTTTTTT CASSFVGEDTGELFF
TRBJ1-1 few TRBV9 TRBD1 TGTGCCAGCAGCACCTTGGGACAGGGGAGCACTGAAGCTTTCTTT CASSTLGQGSTEAFF
TRBJ1-1 . TRBV18 . TGTGCCAGCTCACCGACAGGAGATAGTGGCACTGAAGCTTTCTTT CASSPTGDSGTEAFF
TRBJ2-7 few TRBV4-1 TRBD2 TGCGCCAGCAGCCGATTGGGGGGGAACTACGAGCAGTACTTC CASSRLGGNYEQYF
TRBJ2-3 . TRBV5-1 . TGCGCCAGCAGCTTTCTAGGAAGCACAGATACGCAGTATTTT CASSFLGSTDTQYF
TRBJ1-2 once TRBV28 . TGTGCCAGCAGTGTAGGGATTAGGGGCTACACCTTC CASSVGIRGYTF
TRBJ2-3 . TRBV7-3 . TGTGCCAGCAGCTTAACGGTCGGGTTAGATACGCAGTATTTT CASSLTVGLDTQYF
TRBJ1-4 . TRBV30 . TGTGCCTGGGGTAGGGGCCCGGAGGGTGAAAAACTGTTTTTT CAWGRGPEGEKLFF
TRBJ2-6 . TRBV6-5 . TGTGCCAGCAGTTACACGGTAGCTGCTGGGGCCAACGTCCTGACTTTC CASSYTVAAGANVLTF
TRBJ1-1 . TRBV4-3 . TGCGCCAGCAGCCAAGGCCGGGTGGGTGTAGGGACTGAAGCTTTCTTT CASSQGRVGVGTEAFF
TRBJ2-3 . TRBV7-2 . TGTGCCAGCAGCTTCGGGCTAGCCCCAGATACGCAGTATTTT CASSFGLAPDTQYF
TRBJ2-1 once TRBV28 . TGTGCCAGCAGTGTCTCACAGGGTACTGAGCAGTTCTTC CASSVSQGTEQFF
TRBJ2-6 . TRBV6-1 . TGTGCCAGCAGTGAATTAACTGGGGCCAACGTCCTGACTTTC CASSELTGANVLTF
TRBJ2-6 . TRBV7-9 . TGTGCCAGCAGTCGGGGCGGCTCTGGGGCCAACGTCCTGACTTTC CASSRGGSGANVLTF
TRBJ1-2 . TRBV29-1 TRBD1 TGCAGCGTAAGGACAGGGCGAAACTATGGCTACACCTTC CSVRTGRNYGYTF
TRBJ1-5 once TRBV28 . TGTGCCAGCACCCGGGACGGTAGCAATCAGCCCCAGCATTTT CASTRDGSNQPQHF
TRBJ1-5 once TRBV10-3 . TGTGCCATCAGTCCCAGGGAGAATCAGCCCCAGCATTTT CAISPRENQPQHF
TRBJ2-3 . TRBV28 . TGTGCCAGCAGCCCCCGACACACAGATACGCAGTATTTT CASSPRHTDTQYF
TRBJ2-1 . TRBV5-1 TRBD2 TGCGCCAGCAGCTTGGAAGCGGGGGGGCTGGATGAGCAGTTCTTC CASSLEAGGLDEQFF